Sequencing of this T cell receptor beta chain was carried out in a study of T cells in Graves' hyperthyroidism and ophthalmopathy. Regarding the study as a whole: The model forecast ophthalmopathy, anticipating it by a median roughly 6 months before onset.

There were TCR beta CDR3 regions amplified from RNA transcripts. The primer set for the first-round RT-PCR of the TCR CDR3 was HTBI. In TCRdb, the multiplex PCR reads were re-called with MiXCR into one record per CDR3 protein. This table has about 200,000 distinct CDR3 sequences, about 15% appearing once. This clonotype was seen more than once but under ten times. The antigen remains unidentified. Stable hyperthyroidism: no ophthalmopathy progression over 18 months of follow-up. The sequenced material came from blood. The sequence was obtained from a woman aged 50 to 60 with Graves' hyperthyroidism.

DNA of the CDR3: TGTGCCTGGAGCCCCAGGGGGTATCAGCCCCAGCATTTT. Protein: CAWSPRGYQPQHF. V is TRBV30 and J is TRBJ1-5; 7 nucleotides match TRBD1. CDR3 length equals 13 residues. The trim removed 3 bases at V and 5 bases at J, leaving 4 bases unmatched. Germline V CDR1 and CDR2: GTSNPN, SVGIG (reference sequence). Complete variable domain (other parts from reference TRBV30 and TRBJ1-5): SQTIHQWPATLVQPVGSPLSLECTVEGTSNPNLYWYRQAAGRGLQLLFYSVGIGQISSEVPQNLSASRPQDRQFILSSKKLLLSDSGFYLCAWSPRGYQPQHFGDGTRLSIL.